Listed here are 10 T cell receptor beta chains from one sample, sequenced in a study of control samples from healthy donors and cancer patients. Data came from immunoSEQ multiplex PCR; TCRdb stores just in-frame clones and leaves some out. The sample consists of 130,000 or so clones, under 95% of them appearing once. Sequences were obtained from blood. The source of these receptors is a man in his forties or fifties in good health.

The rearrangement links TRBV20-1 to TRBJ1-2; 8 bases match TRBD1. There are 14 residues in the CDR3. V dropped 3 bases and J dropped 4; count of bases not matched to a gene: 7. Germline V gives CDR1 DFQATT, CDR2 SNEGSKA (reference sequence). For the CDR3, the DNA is TGCAGTGCTAGTGATCTACAGGGGGTCTATGGCTACACCTTC. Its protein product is CSASDLQGVYGYTF.

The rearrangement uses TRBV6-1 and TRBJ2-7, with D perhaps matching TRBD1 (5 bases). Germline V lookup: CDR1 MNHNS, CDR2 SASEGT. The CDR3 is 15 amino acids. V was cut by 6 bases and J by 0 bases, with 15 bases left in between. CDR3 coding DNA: TGTGCCAGCAGCACAGGACACCTGAGCTCCTACGAGCAGTACTTC. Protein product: CASSTGHLSSYEQYF.

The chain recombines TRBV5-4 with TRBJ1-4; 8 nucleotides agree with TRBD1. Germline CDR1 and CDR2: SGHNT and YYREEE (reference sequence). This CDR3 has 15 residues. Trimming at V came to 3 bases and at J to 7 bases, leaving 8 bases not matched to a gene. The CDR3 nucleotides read TGTGCCAGCAGCTCTGGACAGGGTTTGGGTGAAAAACTGTTTTTT. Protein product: CASSSGQGLGEKLFF.

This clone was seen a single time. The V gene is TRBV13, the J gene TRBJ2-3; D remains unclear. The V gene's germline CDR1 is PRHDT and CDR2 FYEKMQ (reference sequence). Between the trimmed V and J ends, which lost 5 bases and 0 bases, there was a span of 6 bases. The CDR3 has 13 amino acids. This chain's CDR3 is CASSSYSTDTQYF. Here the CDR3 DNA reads TGTGCCAGCAGCAGCTACAGCACAGATACGCAGTATTTT.

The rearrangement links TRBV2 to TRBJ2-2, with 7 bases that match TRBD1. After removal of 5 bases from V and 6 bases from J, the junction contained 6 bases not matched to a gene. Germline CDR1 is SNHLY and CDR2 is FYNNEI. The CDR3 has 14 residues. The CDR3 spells CASSSQGSPGELFF. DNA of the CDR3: TGTGCCAGCAGTTCACAGGGGAGTCCCGGGGAGCTGTTTTTT.

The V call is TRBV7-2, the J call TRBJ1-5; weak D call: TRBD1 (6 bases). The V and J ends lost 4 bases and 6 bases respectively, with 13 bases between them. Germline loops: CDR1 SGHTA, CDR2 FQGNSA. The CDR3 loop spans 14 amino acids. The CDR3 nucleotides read TGTGCCAGCAGCTACGGGGGGGCCGGTCAGCCCCAGCATTTT. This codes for CASSYGGAGQPQHF.

The CDR3 nucleotides are TGTGCCAGCAGTTTAATGGGACAGGGAAATCAGCCCCAGCATTTT. This codes for CASSLMGQGNQPQHF. The chain employs TRBV27 and TRBJ1-5, with 9 bases matching TRBD1. V shed 2 bases and J 4 bases; nucleotides not matched to a gene: 3. Germline CDR1 reads MNHEY; CDR2 reads SMNVEV (reference sequence). This CDR3 comprises 15 residues.

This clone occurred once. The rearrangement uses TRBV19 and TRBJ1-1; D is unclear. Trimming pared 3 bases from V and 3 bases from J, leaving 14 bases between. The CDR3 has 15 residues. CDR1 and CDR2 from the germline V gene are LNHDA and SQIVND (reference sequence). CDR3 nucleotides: TGTGCCAGTAGTATCACGTCCGGAGCGGACACTGAAGCTTTCTTT. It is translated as CASSITSGADTEAFF.

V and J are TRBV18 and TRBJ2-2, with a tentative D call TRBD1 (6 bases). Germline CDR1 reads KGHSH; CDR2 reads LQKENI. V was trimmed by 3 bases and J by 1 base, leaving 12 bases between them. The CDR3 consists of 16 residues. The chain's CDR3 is CASSPTGNLNTGELFF. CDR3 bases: TGTGCCAGCTCACCTACAGGGAACTTGAACACCGGGGAGCTGTTTTTT.

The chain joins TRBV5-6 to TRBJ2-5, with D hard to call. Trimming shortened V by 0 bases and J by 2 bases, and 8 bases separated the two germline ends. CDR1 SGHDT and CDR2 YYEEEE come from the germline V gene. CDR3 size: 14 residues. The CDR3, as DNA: TGTGCCAGCAGCTTGGCCCCAGCTCAAGAGACCCAGTACTTC. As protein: CASSLAPAQETQYF.